A single sample gave rise to the 24 T cell receptor beta chains below, sequenced in a study of blood T cell repertoires in COVID-19. The repertoire was sequenced with immunoSEQ multiplex PCR; TCRdb's copy has only in-frame clones and lacks some. The table records 250,000 to 300,000 clones, about four fifths of them present only once. The sample consisted of peripheral blood. Receptors were obtained from an older man with acute or convalescent COVID-19.

This chain connects TRBV2 to TRBJ2-5; D is possibly TRBD1 (5 bases). Germline CDR1 reads SNHLY; CDR2 reads FYNNEI. V shed 4 bases and J shed 5 bases, with 8 bases lying between them. This CDR3 comprises 12 residues. The CDR3 loop is CASSVGDETQYF. CDR3 in DNA: TGTGCCAGCAGTGTAGGGGATGAGACCCAGTACTTC.

The CDR3 region has the DNA TGTGCCAGCAGTTTAGCGACTAGGCTATACGAGCAGTACTTC. Its translation: CASSLATRLYEQYF. J is TRBJ2-7 and V is TRBV28; D perhaps matches TRBD2 (6 bases). There are 14 residues in the CDR3. V dropped 2 bases and J dropped 4 bases, with 12 bases sitting between them. Germline assignment: CDR1 MDHEN and CDR2 SYDVKM.

This rearrangement joins TRBV18 to TRBJ2-7; D may be TRBD1 (5 bases). V lost 3 bases to trimming and J lost 1 base, with 10 bases between them. Germline V gene lookup returns CDR1 KGHSH and CDR2 LQKENI. The length of the CDR3 is 14 residues. The CDR3 coding sequence is TGTGCCAGCTCACCCCGACAGAGATCCTACGAGCAGTACTTC. It is translated as CASSPRQRSYEQYF.

In this sample, this clone turned up a few times. This chain joins TRBV3-1 (or the pseudogene TRBV3-2) and TRBJ1-6; 7 nucleotides align to TRBD1. The CDR3 spans 15 residues. J was trimmed by 8 bases and V by 4 bases; bases with no gene match: 8. Germline CDR1 is LGHDT and CDR2 is YNNKEL (reference sequence). The CDR3 here is CASSPRGGGDSPLHF. For the CDR3, the DNA is TGTGCCAGCAGCCCCCGAGGGGGCGGGGATTCACCCCTCCACTTT.

The chain carries TRBV25-1 and TRBJ1-3; 7 nucleotides agree with TRBD1. Germline V gene data show CDR1 as MGHDK and CDR2 as SYGVNS. Trimming took 6 bases from V and 4 from J; bases not matched to a gene: 6. This CDR3 spans 14 amino acids. DNA of the CDR3: TGTGCCAGCAGAGAGACAGGGATCGGAAACACCATATATTTT. Protein: CASRETGIGNTIYF.

The chain uses TRBV18 and TRBJ1-2; possible D gene TRBD1, 6 bases. V shed 3 bases and J shed 6 bases, with 11 bases lying between them. This CDR3 is built from 13 residues. Germline CDR1 and CDR2: KGHSH and LQKENI. The CDR3 protein is CASSPRGQDGYTF. The DNA of the CDR3 is TGTGCCAGCTCACCGCGGGGGCAAGATGGCTACACCTTC. Based on the CDR3 plus reference TRBV18 and TRBJ1-2, the full variable domain is NAGVMQNPRHLVRRRGQEARLRCSPMKGHSHVYWYRQLPEEGLKFMVYLQKENIIDESGMPKERFSAEFPKEGPSILRIQQVVRGDSAAYFCASSPRGQDGYTFGSGTRLTVV.

The chain combines TRBV3-1 (or the pseudogene TRBV3-2) with TRBJ1-1; the D is unclear. Germline V gives CDR1 LGHDT, CDR2 YNNKEL (reference sequence). Trimming left V 3 bases short and J 11 bases short, with 13 bases between. This CDR3 contains 12 residues. CDR3: CASSQFPGNAFF. CDR3 DNA: TGTGCCAGCAGCCAGTTCCCGGGGAACGCTTTCTTT.

The V and J genes are TRBV18 and TRBJ2-5, with 11 bases aligning to TRBD1. The CDR3 contains 15 residues. CDR1 and CDR2 (germline): KGHSH, LQKENI. The V and J ends lost 2 bases and 5 bases, in that order; junction bases with no gene match: 4. The CDR3 DNA follows: TGTGCCAGCTCACCAGGGACAGGGGGTCGCGAGACCCAGTACTTC. Protein product: CASSPGTGGRETQYF.

This clone was found a few times. The gene calls are TRBV7-2 and TRBJ2-3; 9 bases match TRBD1. The CDR3 has 13 amino acids. Germline V gene data show CDR1 as SGHTA and CDR2 as FQGNSA. The V gene end was trimmed by 5 bases and the J gene end by 14 bases; junction bases not matched to a gene: 11. The CDR3 bases are TGTGCCAGCAGCCAAAACTCCGGGACAGGGCCGTATTTT. Amino acids: CASSQNSGTGPYF.

V and J are TRBV5-1 and TRBJ2-5; D is possibly TRBD1 (6 bases). The V and J ends lost 2 bases and 5 bases respectively, with 13 bases between them. There are 14 residues in the CDR3. Per germline, CDR1 SGHRS and CDR2 YFSETQ. CDR3 residues: CASSLQNRDETQYF. The CDR3 nucleotides read TGCGCCAGCAGCTTACAGAACAGGGATGAGACCCAGTACTTC.

The chain joins TRBV5-4 to TRBJ2-7; the match to TRBD1 covers 7 bases. V shed 4 bases and J 4 bases; nucleotides not matched to a gene: 8. Germline loops: CDR1 SGHNT, CDR2 YYREEE (reference sequence). CDR3 size: 14 residues. CDR3 sequence (DNA): TGTGCCAGCAGCACTTACAGGGGATCGTACGAGCAGTACTTC. This codes for CASSTYRGSYEQYF.

The chain links TRBV4-2 to TRBJ2-1; 15 bases align to TRBD2. V lost 1 base, J lost 4 bases, and 14 bases stayed unmatched. Germline CDR1 and CDR2: LGHNA and YNFKEQ. The CDR3 length is 21 residues. The CDR3: CASSQVASRGLAGGPYNEQFF. Written as DNA, the CDR3 is TGTGCCAGCAGCCAAGTGGCATCCCGGGGACTAGCGGGGGGACCGTACAATGAGCAGTTCTTC.

In DNA form, the CDR3 reads TGTGCCAGCAGCCCTCGGACAAGAGACACAGATACGCAGTATTTT. As protein: CASSPRTRDTDTQYF. The chain employs TRBV11-2 and TRBJ2-3; D perhaps matches TRBD1 (5 bases). Germline-derived CDR1 and CDR2 are SGHAT and FQNNGV. With 5 bases removed from V and 2 bases from J, the gap between germline ends came to 14 bases. The CDR3 totals 15 residues.

This clone showed up just once. This chain connects TRBV3-1 (or the pseudogene TRBV3-2) to TRBJ2-2; the D gene is possibly TRBD2 (6 bases). The ends were cut back, 4 bases at V and 5 bases at J, with 14 bases in the middle. The CDR3 consists of 15 residues. CDR1 and CDR2 (germline): LGHDT, YNNKEL (reference sequence). The CDR3, as DNA: TGTGCCAGCAGCCCGTCCACAGGAGGGACCGGGGAGCTGTTTTTT. Translation gives CASSPSTGGTGELFF.

The chain joins TRBV2 to TRBJ1-4; no reliable D call. Germline loops: CDR1 SNHLY, CDR2 FYNNEI. The CDR3 sequence is 15 residues long. V was shortened by 6 bases and J by 8 bases, with 19 bases between the two germline ends. The CDR3 bases are TGTGCCAGCAGGATGGGAGGTGGGCGCGGAGAAAAACTGTTTTTT. Translated, it gives CASRMGGGRGEKLFF.

CDR3 DNA sequence: TGCGCCAGCAGCGCCCCCACAGGGTTAGATAGTGACATTCAGTACTTC. Protein: CASSAPTGLDSDIQYF. The chain combines TRBV5-1 with TRBJ2-4; D is possibly TRBD1 (6 bases). The V gene's germline CDR1 is SGHRS and CDR2 YFSETQ. V was pared by 4 bases and J by 8 bases, with 22 bases between. The CDR3 has 16 amino acids.

J is TRBJ2-5 and V is TRBV18; 9 positions agree with TRBD1. Per germline, CDR1 KGHSH and CDR2 LQKENI. Losses at the gene ends were 2 bases for V and 5 bases for J; bases not matched to a gene: 3. CDR3 length: 14 residues. The CDR3 DNA is TGTGCCAGCTCACCATTAGGGACAGGGGAGACCCAGTACTTC. Its protein is CASSPLGTGETQYF.

The V gene is TRBV5-6, the J gene TRBJ1-2; 11 bases map to TRBD1. The V and J ends lost 4 bases and 7 bases, in that order; junction bases with no gene match: 9. CDR3 length: 15 amino acids. The V gene's germline CDR1 is SGHDT and CDR2 YYEEEE. The CDR3 spells CASSPPGTGGSGYTF. DNA for the CDR3: TGTGCCAGCAGCCCCCCCGGGACAGGGGGAAGTGGCTACACCTTC.

CDR3 sequence reads: CASSHSRGRSTEAFF. Written as DNA, the CDR3 is TGTGCCAGCAGCCACAGCCGGGGGAGGAGCACTGAAGCTTTCTTT. The chain carries TRBV3-1 (or the pseudogene TRBV3-2) and TRBJ1-1; D may be TRBD1 (5 bases). The CDR3 runs 15 residues. Trimming took off 3 bases at V and 4 bases at J, with 15 bases between the two ends. Germline V CDR1 and CDR2: LGHDT, YNNKEL (reference sequence).

This chain joins TRBV28 and TRBJ2-2; 8 bases map to TRBD1. Per germline, CDR1 MDHEN and CDR2 SYDVKM. This CDR3 is 14 amino acids long. V was clipped by 5 bases and J by 9 bases; unmatched bases: 8. The CDR3 nucleotides are TGTGCCAGCAGTGAAGACAGGGGTGAGAGGGAGCTGTTTTTT. Amino acid sequence: CASSEDRGERELFF.

The rearrangement links TRBV18 to TRBJ2-3; D is perhaps TRBD1 (6 bases). V was clipped by 6 bases and J by 2 bases, with 12 bases between them. The germline gives CDR1 KGHSH, CDR2 LQKENI. The CDR3 length is 14 residues. Written as DNA, the CDR3 is TGTGCCAGCTCCATGGCAGGGGCCACAGATACGCAGTATTTT. Amino acids: CASSMAGATDTQYF.

The rearrangement joins TRBV10-3 to TRBJ2-2; 8 bases are shared with TRBD2. The J segment lost 7 bases and the V segment lost 10 bases, leaving 20 bases of the junction unmatched. The germline CDR1 and CDR2 sequences are ENHRY and SYGVKD. The CDR3 runs 17 residues. CDR3: CATSGTTATGGVGELFF. CDR3 DNA sequence: TGTGCCACCTCCGGGACTACCGCTACGGGAGGGGTCGGGGAGCTGTTTTTT.

The chain combines TRBV5-1 with TRBJ2-1; D is possibly TRBD2 (7 bases). This CDR3 has 17 residues. From germline, CDR1 is SGHRS and CDR2 YFSETQ. The V end lost 3 bases, the J end lost 0 bases, and 16 bases lay between the germline ends. The CDR3 coding sequence is TGCGCCAGCAGCTGGGGGGGGGCGCCGAGCTCCTACAATGAGCAGTTCTTC. It yields the protein CASSWGGAPSSYNEQFF. The full variable domain, completed using reference TRBV5-1 and TRBJ2-1, is KAGVTQTPRYLIKTRGQQVTLSCSPISGHRSVSWYQQTPGQGLQFLFEYFSETQRNKGNFPGRFSGRQFSNSRSEMNVSTLELGDSALYLCASSWGGAPSSYNEQFFGPGTRLTVL.

V is TRBV10-3 and J is TRBJ2-5, with D possibly matching TRBD2 (5 bases). Germline V CDR1 and CDR2: ENHRY, SYGVKD. Trimming stripped 3 bases from V and 2 bases from J, with 10 bases between. The CDR3 is 14 amino acids. The CDR3 bases are TGTGCCATCAGTGAAGCAGCGGTTCAAGAGACCCAGTACTTC. It yields the protein CAISEAAVQETQYF.